The text below deals with one T cell receptor beta chain. The antigen is not known. The sample belongs to a study of shared clonotypes between healthy human individuals. Study-wide background: A donor's plate count was three for CD4 naive and three for CD4 memory; CD8 naive had two and CD8 memory one.

The trim removed 0 bases at V and 12 bases at J, leaving 3 bases unmatched. The CDR3 length is 14 residues. Germline V gene lookup returns CDR1 MNHEY and CDR2 SVGAGI. Only CD45RO-negative cells positively selected for CCR7 counted as naive CD8 cells, so terminally differentiated effector memory CD45RA+ cells were excluded. All of the donors resided in Nashville, Tennessee, and each was a Caucasian adult. Regarding the study as a whole: What naive subsets generally showed was a larger estimated richness than memory subsets showed. The study sampled only blood, and tissue repertoires likely differ.

Data came from immunoSEQ multiplex PCR; TCRdb stores just in-frame clones and leaves some out. The sample lists about 2.1 million clones; just under 95% were seen once. This sequence originates from a man between 18 and 29 years old in good health. Some clones in this sample may be carry-over from other donors' samples. Source material: naive CD8+ T cells from PBMCs. V gene TRBV6-5 combines with J gene TRBJ2-1, with 12 positions matching TRBD1. The CDR3 DNA reads TGTGCCAGCAGTTACTCCGGGACAGGGGGCCCGCAGTTCTTC. The encoded protein is CASSYSGTGGPQFF.